These 23 T cell receptor beta chains were all obtained from the same sample, sequenced in a study of cytotoxic CD8 clonotypes in ibrutinib-treated CLL. Only in-frame clones appear in the TCRdb table, and some are missing; sequencing was by immunoSEQ multiplex PCR. Of roughly 36,000 clones listed, roughly three quarters are singletons. This material consisted of PBMCs, taken before ibrutinib treatment. Receptors originate from a human donor with chronic lymphocytic leukemia.

V usage is TRBV6-5 and J usage is TRBJ2-3; no reliable D call. The CDR3 loop spans 13 amino acids. The ends were cut back, 4 bases at V and 2 bases at J, with 7 bases in the middle. Germline V gene sequence: CDR1 MNHEY, CDR2 SVGAGI. CDR3: CASSWRDTDTQYF. For the CDR3, the DNA is TGTGCCAGCAGTTGGAGAGACACAGATACGCAGTATTTT.

The rearrangement links TRBV27 to TRBJ2-3; D is perhaps TRBD2 (5 bases). Trimming cost V 5 bases and J 2 bases, with 14 bases left between them. Germline loops: CDR1 MNHEY, CDR2 SMNVEV (reference sequence). The CDR3 sequence is 15 residues long. The CDR3 DNA reads TGTGCCAGCAGTCCCCAAACGGGAATCACAGATACGCAGTATTTT. This encodes CASSPQTGITDTQYF.

The chain recombines TRBV6-5 with TRBJ1-2; maybe TRBD1 (5 bases). Germline loops: CDR1 MNHEY, CDR2 SVGAGI. The CDR3 extends over 13 amino acids. Trimming took off 6 bases at V and 4 bases at J, with 12 bases between the two ends. The CDR3: CASSKEDIYGYTF. For the CDR3, the DNA is TGTGCCAGCAGCAAGGAGGACATCTATGGCTACACCTTC.

This sequence joins TRBV5-8 and TRBJ2-2; perhaps TRBD2 as D (6 bases). The germline V gene encodes CDR1 SGHTS and CDR2 YDEGEE. The length of the CDR3 is 14 residues. V was pared by 1 base and J by 6 bases, with 10 bases between. CDR3 loop: CASSLSLASGELFF. As DNA, the CDR3 is TGTGCCAGCAGCTTGAGCCTAGCGTCCGGGGAGCTGTTTTTT. The entire variable domain, with the rest obtained from reference TRBV5-8 and TRBJ2-2, is as follows: EAGVTQSPTHLIKTRGQQATLRCSPISGHTSVYWYQQALGLGLQFLLWYDEGEERNRGNFPPRFSGRQFPNYSSELNVNALELEDSALYLCASSLSLASGELFFGEGSRLTVL.

This clone was picked up a small number of times. The rearrangement joins TRBV2 to TRBJ1-5, with D possibly matching TRBD1 (5 bases). The ends were cut back, 6 bases at V and 2 bases at J, with 11 bases in the middle. The CDR3 is 14 amino acids. From germline, CDR1 is SNHLY and CDR2 FYNNEI. The CDR3 is CASRRGLGNQPQHF. In nucleotides, the CDR3 is TGTGCCAGCAGGAGGGGTTTGGGCAATCAGCCCCAGCATTTT.

The CDR3 loop reads CASSGTATNEKLFF. In nucleotides, the CDR3 is TGTGCCAGCAGCGGGACAGCGACTAATGAAAAACTGTTTTTT. The chain uses TRBV9 and TRBJ1-4; maybe TRBD1 (6 bases). The CDR3 length is 14 residues. V lost 3 bases and J 2 bases, leaving 8 bases between the germline ends. CDR1 and CDR2 (germline): SGDLS, YYNGEE. Filled out from reference TRBV9 and TRBJ1-4, the complete variable domain reads DSGVTQTPKHLITATGQRVTLRCSPRSGDLSVYWYQQSLDQGLQFLIQYYNGEERAKGNILERFSAQQFPDLHSELNLSSLELGDSALYFCASSGTATNEKLFFGSGTQLSVL.

The rearrangement joins TRBV11-2 to TRBJ2-7; D gene uncertain. This CDR3 region has 13 residues. Per germline, CDR1 SGHAT and CDR2 FQNNGV. Trimming cost V 5 bases and J 0 bases, with 8 bases left between them. The CDR3 DNA reads TGTGCCAGCAGCCTAGGGTACTCCTACGAGCAGTACTTC. This codes for CASSLGYSYEQYF.

V is TRBV6-6 and J is TRBJ1-3; D gene uncertain. Germline V gene lookup returns CDR1 MNHNY and CDR2 SVGAGI (reference sequence). Trimming left V 6 bases short and J 4 bases short, with 13 bases between. CDR3 size: 14 residues. The CDR3 reads CASSSLAGGNTIYF. DNA for the CDR3: TGTGCCAGCAGCTCCCTCGCGGGGGGAAACACCATATATTTT.

Notes on this clone: Mismatch with germline at one junction end may stem from a read error. The chain carries TRBV6-5 and TRBJ2-7, with D unclear. The CDR3 is 14 residues long. Germline V gene lookup returns CDR1 MNHEY and CDR2 SVGAGI. The CDR3 DNA follows: TGTGCCAGCAGGTACTCTGGCTACTCCTACGAGCAGTACTTC. This translates into CASRYSGYSYEQYF.

The J gene is TRBJ1-2, the V gene TRBV6-5, with a tentative D call TRBD1 (5 bases). The V and J ends lost 4 bases and 8 bases respectively, with 8 bases between them. The germline CDR1 and CDR2 sequences are MNHEY and SVGAGI. The CDR3 consists of 11 residues. The CDR3 coding sequence is TGTGCCAGCAGTTTTCAGGGCGGCTACACCTTC. Protein: CASSFQGGYTF.

The chain links TRBV6-5 to TRBJ2-5; the D call may be TRBD1 or TRBD2 (6 bases each). V dropped 4 bases and J dropped 4 bases, with 19 bases sitting between them. CDR3 length: 16 amino acids. The germline V gene has CDR1 MNHEY and CDR2 SVGAGI. For the CDR3, the DNA is TGTGCCAGCAGTTCCGGAGGGCAGGGGTCGAGAGAGACCCAGTACTTC. Translated: CASSSGGQGSRETQYF.

The rearrangement joins TRBV7-6 to TRBJ2-3; the D is unclear. The ends were cut back, 0 bases at V and 2 bases at J, with 0 bases in the middle. There are 12 residues in the CDR3. Germline values: CDR1 SGHVS, CDR2 FNYEAQ. The CDR3 nucleotides read TGTGCCAGCAGCTTAGCCACAGATACGCAGTATTTT. This translates into CASSLATDTQYF.

This rearrangement joins TRBV30 to TRBJ2-3, with 8 bases matching TRBD1. V shed 0 bases, J shed 2 bases, and the junction held 10 bases outside the gene matches. This CDR3 is built from 17 residues. Germline V gene lookup returns CDR1 GTSNPN and CDR2 SVGIG (reference sequence). This CDR3 reads CAWSVRPGGQATDTQYF. The CDR3 DNA reads TGTGCCTGGAGTGTAAGGCCAGGGGGACAGGCCACAGATACGCAGTATTTT.

The J gene is TRBJ1-1, the V gene TRBV7-8, with D possibly TRBD1 on 5 matching bases. The ends were cut back, 3 bases at V and 4 bases at J, with 9 bases in the middle. Germline assignment: CDR1 SGHVS and CDR2 FQNEAQ. The CDR3 extends over 13 amino acids. The DNA of the CDR3 is TGTGCCAGCAGCTTTCAGGGCGGCACTGAAGCTTTCTTT. It encodes CASSFQGGTEAFF.

This clone has only a few counts. J is TRBJ2-5 and V is TRBV7-9; no firm D call. The germline gives CDR1 SEHNR, CDR2 FQNEAQ (reference sequence). This CDR3 spans 15 amino acids. V lost 1 base to trimming and J lost 6 bases, with 15 bases between them. The CDR3: CASSLGTASGKTQYF. The CDR3 bases are TGTGCCAGCAGCTTAGGGACCGCCTCCGGCAAGACCCAGTACTTC. Full variable domain (outside the CDR3, taken from reference TRBV7-9 and TRBJ2-5): DTGVSQNPRHKITKRGQNVTFRCDPISEHNRLYWYRQTLGQGPEFLTYFQNEAQLEKSRLLSDRFSAERPKGSFSTLEIQRTEQGDSAMYLCASSLGTASGKTQYFGPGTRLLVL.

The V gene is TRBV10-1, the J gene TRBJ2-7; 7 bases agree with TRBD2. V lost 4 bases to trimming and J lost 3 bases; unmatched junction nucleotides: 0. From germline, CDR1 is WNHNN and CDR2 SYGVQD (reference sequence). The CDR3 spans 12 residues. In DNA, the CDR3 is TGCGCCAGCAGTGGGGGGGGCTACGAGCAGTACTTC. It encodes CASSGGGYEQYF.

This clone is medium-sized. This chain uses TRBV27 with TRBJ2-1; 7 nucleotides agree with TRBD1. There are 14 residues in the CDR3. Germline V gene sequence: CDR1 MNHEY, CDR2 SMNVEV (reference sequence). The V gene end was trimmed by 5 bases and the J gene end by 9 bases; junction bases not matched to a gene: 10. CDR3 nucleotide sequence: TGTGCCAGCAGTACAGGGGTCCCCACGGCTGAGCAGTTCTTC. Translating gives CASSTGVPTAEQFF.

This clone has a handful of counts. The chain recombines TRBV5-1 with TRBJ2-2; the match to TRBD2 covers 8 bases. Looked up from germline, CDR1 is SGHRS and CDR2 is YFSETQ. V trimming: 2 bases; J trimming: 7 bases; junction bases outside the gene matches: 1. The CDR3 runs to 13 residues. CDR3 in DNA: TGCGCCAGCAGCTTTAGCGGGAACGGGGAGCTGTTTTTT. Amino acids: CASSFSGNGELFF.

This chain joins TRBV29-1 and TRBJ1-1; D not certain. CDR1 and CDR2 (germline): SQVTM, ANQGSEA. The V and J ends lost 7 bases and 0 bases respectively, with 12 bases between them. The CDR3 has 13 amino acids. The CDR3 DNA sequence: TGCAGCGCCTTACACCTAATGAACACTGAAGCTTTCTTT. Translating gives CSALHLMNTEAFF.

This clone occurred a few times. This chain joins TRBV5-6 and TRBJ1-3; D remains unclear. The germline V and J ends were trimmed by 3 bases and 3 bases, with 10 bases remaining between them. Germline V gene sequence: CDR1 SGHDT, CDR2 YYEEEE. The length of the CDR3 is 14 residues. CDR3 residues: CASSSVLGGNTIYF. CDR3 in DNA: TGTGCCAGCAGCTCCGTTTTAGGTGGAAACACCATATATTTT.

V gene TRBV11-2 combines with J gene TRBJ2-1; 8 nucleotides agree with TRBD1. The junction had 7 bases not matched to a gene; V was cut back by 0 bases and J by 12 bases. The CDR3 covers 14 residues. Germline CDR1 reads SGHAT; CDR2 reads FQNNGV. CDR3 residues: CASSLDTAGGLQFF. Written as DNA, the CDR3 is TGTGCCAGCAGCTTAGATACAGCAGGGGGCCTGCAGTTCTTC.

This clone was seen a handful of times. This sequence joins TRBV12-1 and TRBJ1-5. TRBV12-1 is marked as a pseudogene. The CDR3 covers 16 residues. CDR3 DNA: TGTGCCAGCAGCTTTGAAGCGGATTATAGCAATCAGCCCCAGCATTTT. Encoded protein: CASSFEADYSNQPQHF.

This clone is termed medium-sized (0.01 to 0.1%). This chain connects TRBV7-2 to TRBJ1-4; weak D call: TRBD1 (5 bases). The length of the CDR3 is 17 residues. V lost 1 base, J lost 6 bases, and 18 bases lay in between. Germline V gene lookup returns CDR1 SGHTA and CDR2 FQGNSA. Written as DNA, the CDR3 is TGTGCCAGCAGCTTAGATGTGTGGGCAGGGCGAGATGAAAAACTGTTTTTT. Amino acids: CASSLDVWAGRDEKLFF. The full variable domain, rest sourced from reference TRBV7-2 and TRBJ1-4, is GAGVSQSPSNKVTEKGKDVELRCDPISGHTALYWYRQSLGQGLEFLIYFQGNSAPDKSGLPSDRFSAERTGGSVSTLTIQRTQQEDSAVYLCASSLDVWAGRDEKLFFGSGTQLSVL.